Following are 3 T cell receptor beta chains from one sample sequenced in a study of blood T cell repertoires in COVID-19. TCRdb's copy holds only in-frame clones and misses some; the assay was immunoSEQ multiplex PCR. The sample lists approximately 92,000 clones, 80% seen once, with about 8.7% in the top ten. The sequencing sample was made of peripheral blood. These receptors were collected from a man aged 45-65 years who had recovered from COVID-19.

This clone was detected many times. The chain is built from TRBV19 and TRBJ1-5; 7 nucleotides align to TRBD1. The CDR3 consists of 14 residues. The V gene's germline CDR1 is LNHDA and CDR2 SQIVND (reference sequence). V gave up 10 bases and J gave up 5 bases; unmatched junction bases: 11. CDR3 coding DNA: TGTGCCACAGCCAGACAGGGCGGGGATCAGCCCCAGCATTTT. It translates to CATARQGGDQPQHF.

The chain combines TRBV11-1 with TRBJ2-7, with TRBD2 matching over 8 bases. With 5 bases clipped from V and 6 bases from J, the junction kept 9 bases outside the gene matches. Looked up from germline, CDR1 is SGHAT and CDR2 is FQDESV (reference sequence). This CDR3 region has 14 residues. The chain's CDR3 is CASSQRGGDPEQYF. The CDR3 DNA reads as TGTGCCAGCAGCCAACGGGGGGGGGACCCCGAGCAGTACTTC.

For this clone: This specimen includes other DNA sequences encoding the same CDR3. The chain uses TRBV5-1 and TRBJ1-1; TRBD1 matches at 8 bases. This CDR3 comprises 14 residues. With 4 bases clipped from V and 0 bases from J, the junction kept 2 bases outside the gene matches. Germline V CDR1 and CDR2: SGHRS, YFSETQ. CDR3 sequence: CASSLGQVNTEAFF. The CDR3 nucleotides read TGCGCCAGCAGCCTGGGACAGGTGAACACTGAAGCTTTCTTT.